Below, 4 T cell receptor beta chains from the same sample are listed, as sequenced in a study of neoadjuvant nivolumab and ipilimumab in lung cancer. Generated by immunoSEQ multiplex PCR, the TCRdb table keeps only in-frame clones and is missing some. The sample records 30,000 to 35,000 clones, 92% being singletons. The sample was peripheral blood, taken after neoadjuvant nivolumab, alone or with ipilimumab, at or shortly before surgery. All receptors derive from an adult with non-small cell lung cancer.

The rearrangement uses TRBV5-7 and TRBJ2-4; 9 positions match TRBD1. TRBV5-7 belongs to the ORF category, with a function that is uncertain. This CDR3 has 17 amino acids. The junction had 11 bases not matched to a gene; V was cut back by 4 bases and J by 3 bases. The chain's CDR3 is CASSRRDRDVGKNIQYF. For the CDR3, the DNA is TGTGCCAGCAGCCGACGGGACAGGGATGTTGGCAAAAACATTCAGTACTTC.

The rearrangement uses TRBV7-9 and TRBJ2-5; D call uncertain. Trimming stripped 2 bases from V and 4 bases from J, with 5 bases between. In germline, CDR1 is SEHNR, CDR2 FQNEAQ (reference sequence). The CDR3 is made up of 12 amino acids. This CDR3 reads CASSLRGETQYF. Here the CDR3 DNA reads TGTGCCAGCAGCTTAAGAGGAGAGACCCAGTACTTC.

This sequence joins TRBV6-1 and TRBJ2-7; D gene ambiguous. With 11 bases removed from V and 3 bases from J, the gap between germline ends came to 11 bases. CDR1 is MNHNS and CDR2 is SASEGT in the germline V gene. The CDR3 runs 11 residues. The CDR3 DNA reads TGTGCCTCCCCGGTGATCTACGAGCAGTACTTC. Translation: CASPVIYEQYF.

The chain employs TRBV15 and TRBJ2-7; D is possibly TRBD1 (5 bases). Germline CDR1 and CDR2: LNHNV and YYDKDF (reference sequence). The CDR3 sequence is 16 residues long. The V and J ends lost 0 bases and 0 bases respectively, with 12 bases between them. DNA for the CDR3: TGTGCCACCAGCAGAGATCAGGGCGATTTCTCCTACGAGCAGTACTTC. Its protein product is CATSRDQGDFSYEQYF.